These 10 T cell receptor beta chains originate from one sample sequenced in a study of cytomegalovirus exposure and HLA in healthy donors. PCR primers comprised 60 Vbeta and 13 Jbeta primers. Sequencing was performed with immunoSEQ multiplex PCR; in TCRdb, only in-frame clones are kept and a portion is missing. The sample records some 130,000 clones, about 66% being singletons. Sequenced material: PBMCs. These TCRs come from a human donor in good health.

The J gene is TRBJ2-5, the V gene TRBV4-2, with 8 bases lining up with TRBD2. This CDR3 comprises 17 residues. Trimming took 1 base from V and 0 from J; bases not matched to a gene: 7. Germline V gives CDR1 LGHNA, CDR2 YNFKEQ. CDR3 amino acids: CASSQVDWREDQETQYF. CDR3 DNA sequence: TGTGCCAGCAGCCAAGTAGATTGGCGGGAGGACCAAGAGACCCAGTACTTC.

CDR3 amino acids: CASSVGGSIETQYF. CDR3 DNA: TGTGCCAGCAGCGTAGGCGGTTCCATAGAGACCCAGTACTTC. The V and J genes are TRBV14 and TRBJ2-5; D unresolved. CDR3 length: 14 residues. CDR1 is SGHDN, CDR2 FVKESK, per germline. V lost 5 bases and J 4 bases, leaving 14 bases between the germline ends.

The chain uses TRBV7-3 and TRBJ1-1; possible D gene TRBD1, 5 bases. V was cut by 0 bases and J by 0 bases, with 14 bases left in between. Germline V lookup: CDR1 SGHTA, CDR2 FQGTGA. The CDR3 sequence is 17 residues long. In nucleotides, the CDR3 is TGTGCCAGCAGCTTAACGGGCCCGACAGTCATGAACACTGAAGCTTTCTTT. Translated: CASSLTGPTVMNTEAFF.

The V and J genes are TRBV11-2 and TRBJ1-6, with 9 bases identical to TRBD1. Per germline, CDR1 SGHAT and CDR2 FQNNGV. Trimming at V came to 5 bases and at J to 11 bases, leaving 7 bases not matched to a gene. There are 14 residues in the CDR3. The CDR3 DNA follows: TGTGCCAGCAGCCTCCGGGACAGGGTTGCACCCCTCCACTTT. Protein: CASSLRDRVAPLHF.

This chain links TRBV7-9 with TRBJ1-2; D is possibly TRBD1 (5 bases). The CDR3 covers 13 residues. Germline V gives CDR1 SEHNR, CDR2 FQNEAQ (reference sequence). V was shortened by 8 bases and J by 5 bases, with 15 bases between the two germline ends. CDR3 nucleotides: TGTGCCAGCTTCAGGGCCAGCGAATATGGCTACACCTTC. It specifies CASFRASEYGYTF.

The J gene is TRBJ2-5, the V gene TRBV29-1, with 14 bases identical to TRBD2. CDR1 and CDR2 (germline): SQVTM, ANQGSEA. The CDR3 runs 15 residues. J gave up 5 bases and V 5 bases, and 7 bases lay outside the gene matches. In DNA, the CDR3 is TGCAGCGTTTTTCCGGGACTAGCGGGAGAGGAGACCCAGTACTTC. Protein sequence: CSVFPGLAGEETQYF.

The CDR3 DNA reads as TGTGCCAGCAGCGCCTCTTCAGGTTACAATGAGCAGTTCTTC. This codes for CASSASSGYNEQFF. V is TRBV9 and J is TRBJ2-1; the D is unclear. The CDR3 sequence is 14 residues long. Germline V gives CDR1 SGDLS, CDR2 YYNGEE. Trimming cost V 3 bases and J 4 bases, with 11 bases left between them.

The rearrangement links TRBV25-1 to TRBJ1-1; TRBD1 might be the D (5 bases). There are 12 residues in the CDR3. Germline V gene sequence: CDR1 MGHDK, CDR2 SYGVNS. V lost 5 bases, J lost 7 bases, and 11 bases lay in between. CDR3 coding DNA: TGTGCCAGCAGTAGGTGGGGCTATGAAGCTTTCTTT. It translates to CASSRWGYEAFF.

The chain recombines TRBV5-1 with TRBJ2-1; the D gene is possibly TRBD1 (5 bases). The CDR3 has 16 residues. The V and J ends lost 0 bases and 6 bases respectively, with 16 bases between them. The germline V gene encodes CDR1 SGHRS and CDR2 YFSETQ. CDR3 sequence reads: CASSLAGRATANEQFF. The CDR3 coding sequence is TGCGCCAGCAGCTTGGCAGGGCGAGCCACTGCCAATGAGCAGTTCTTC.

V gene TRBV9 combines with J gene TRBJ1-2, with 8 bases that match TRBD1. The CDR3 is made up of 16 amino acids. Germline V gives CDR1 SGDLS, CDR2 YYNGEE. V lost 0 bases and J lost 0; bases outside the gene matches: 4. In nucleotides, the CDR3 is TGTGCCAGCAGCGTAGGGACAGGGCGAGCTAACTATGGCTACACCTTC. This translates into CASSVGTGRANYGYTF.